A single sample is the source of the 25 T cell receptor beta chains below, sequenced in a study of T cells in localized non-small cell lung cancer. Libraries were prepared by immunoSEQ multiplex PCR; TCRdb keeps only in-frame clonotypes and omits some of them. The sample holds roughly 5,200 clones, approximately 60% seen once. Sequenced material: lymph node tissue, taken before any cancer treatment. The source of these receptors is an older male donor with stage I squamous cell lung carcinoma.

This chain links TRBV18 with TRBJ2-5; D is possibly TRBD2 (6 bases). Trimming took off 6 bases at V and 1 base at J, with 12 bases between the two ends. CDR1 and CDR2 from the germline V gene are KGHSH and LQKENI. CDR3 length: 14 residues. CDR3 sequence: CASSPGTPQETQYF. The CDR3 coding sequence is TGTGCCAGCTCTCCGGGGACTCCCCAAGAGACCCAGTACTTC.

This clone appeared once. The chain uses TRBV14 and TRBJ2-3; D gene ambiguous. Trimming pared 7 bases from V and 2 bases from J, leaving 10 bases between. Germline CDR1 SGHDN, CDR2 FVKESK. The CDR3 has 13 amino acids. The CDR3, as DNA: TGTGCCAGCACGGGCCCGGCCACAGATACGCAGTATTTT. It encodes CASTGPATDTQYF.

V gene TRBV11-3 combines with J gene TRBJ1-2; 9 nucleotides match TRBD1. Germline V gene data show CDR1 as SGHNT and CDR2 as YENEEA. The CDR3 sequence is 15 residues long. V shed 6 bases and J 7 bases; nucleotides not matched to a gene: 12. The CDR3 DNA follows: TGTGCCAGCAGATATCCTGGGACAGGGTACGGTGGCTACACCTTC. Protein: CASRYPGTGYGGYTF.

This chain connects TRBV9 to TRBJ2-7; D remains ambiguous. Trimming cost V 4 bases and J 5 bases, with 16 bases left between them. There are 14 residues in the CDR3. The germline CDR1 and CDR2 sequences are SGDLS and YYNGEE. The CDR3 nucleotides are TGTGCCAGCAGCCCCACCCCCACACGGCACGAGCAGTACTTC. The encoded protein is CASSPTPTRHEQYF.

Only a few counts were recorded for this clone. The V call is TRBV19, the J call TRBJ2-1, with 12 bases identical to TRBD1. With V trimmed by 9 bases and J by 9 bases, 9 bases remained unmatched. CDR1 and CDR2 from the germline V gene are LNHDA and SQIVND (reference sequence). This CDR3 comprises 14 residues. The CDR3 loop reads CASRDRGRLSEQFF. Written as DNA, the CDR3 is TGTGCCAGCCGGGACAGGGGGCGGTTAAGTGAGCAGTTCTTC. Looking up the rest from reference TRBV19 and TRBJ2-1 gives the full variable domain: DGGITQSPKYLFRKEGQNVTLSCEQNLNHDAMYWYRQDPGQGLRLIYYSQIVNDFQKGDIAEGYSVSREKKESFPLTVTSAQKNPTAFYLCASRDRGRLSEQFFGPGTRLTVL.

The genes are TRBV4-1 and TRBJ1-1; a possible D gene is TRBD1 (5 bases). V was cut by 6 bases and J by 4 bases, with 9 bases left in between. Germline CDR1 is MGHRA and CDR2 is YSYEKL. The CDR3 loop spans 12 amino acids. This CDR3 is CASSQGFTEAFF. As DNA, the CDR3 is TGCGCCAGCAGTCAGGGATTCACTGAAGCTTTCTTT.

The rearrangement joins TRBV19 to TRBJ2-1, with 10 bases aligning to TRBD2. The germline gives CDR1 LNHDA, CDR2 SQIVND (reference sequence). The CDR3 has 13 amino acids. V lost 5 bases, J lost 11 bases, and 6 bases stayed unmatched. In DNA, the CDR3 is TGTGCCAGTAGTCTACGGACTAGCGGTAAGCAGTTCTTC. It specifies CASSLRTSGKQFF.

The V and J genes are TRBV30 and TRBJ1-3; TRBD1 agrees at 7 bases. The CDR3 loop spans 14 amino acids. Trimming took 0 bases from V and 4 from J; bases not matched to a gene: 3. Looked up from germline, CDR1 is GTSNPN and CDR2 is SVGIG (reference sequence). The CDR3, as DNA: TGTGCCTGGAGTGTAATGGGACAGGGAAACACCATATATTTT. It translates to CAWSVMGQGNTIYF.

This clone is a singleton in its sample. The rearrangement links TRBV29-1 to TRBJ2-2, with 8 bases identical to TRBD2. Germline values: CDR1 SQVTM, CDR2 ANQGSEA. The CDR3 loop spans 13 amino acids. Trimming removed 6 bases from V and 6 bases from J; junction bases left unmatched: 6. CDR3 sequence: CSVAPSGPGELFF. The CDR3 coding sequence is TGCAGCGTGGCCCCTAGCGGGCCCGGGGAGCTGTTTTTT.

This clone was seen a few times. The chain combines TRBV11-3 with TRBJ2-7; possible D gene TRBD2, 6 bases. V was clipped by 1 base and J by 7 bases, with 14 bases between them. Per the germline V gene, CDR1 is SGHNT and CDR2 is YENEEA. The CDR3 length is 14 residues. Written as DNA, the CDR3 is TGTGCCAGCAGCTTAGGGGGGGAGATAAGGGAGCAGTACTTC. It codes for CASSLGGEIREQYF.

The chain recombines TRBV28 with TRBJ2-3; no clear D gene. This CDR3 has 14 amino acids. V lost 5 bases to trimming and J lost 2 bases, with 11 bases between them. Germline CDR1 MDHEN, CDR2 SYDVKM. The CDR3 DNA sequence: TGTGCCAGCAGTCCGCGAATACTCACAGATACGCAGTATTTT. Translation gives CASSPRILTDTQYF.

In its sample, this clone was seen a few times. The chain uses TRBV1 and TRBJ2-1; whether TRBD1, the table's D call, matches the DNA was not checked. TRBV1 is a pseudogene locus. There are 16 residues in the CDR3. The CDR3 DNA reads as TGCGCCAGCAGACAGGTTGACCTTATCTCCTACAATGAGCAGTTCTTC. Translation: CASRQVDLISYNEQFF.

This clone came up a few times. V is TRBV6-8 and J is TRBJ2-3; TRBD2 might be the D (7 bases). The germline V gene encodes CDR1 MNHGY and CDR2 SAAAGT. The CDR3 is 12 residues long. Trimming shortened V by 8 bases and J by 6 bases, and 12 bases separated the two germline ends. In nucleotides, the CDR3 is TGTGCCAGCGCCGGGGGGCGGGATACGCAGTATTTT. Residues: CASAGGRDTQYF.

The V and J genes are TRBV25-1 and TRBJ2-6; the D is unclear. Looked up from germline, CDR1 is MGHDK and CDR2 is SYGVNS. The V and J ends lost 2 bases and 0 bases respectively, with 5 bases between them. The CDR3 runs to 15 residues. CDR3 nucleotides: TGTGCCAGCAGTGAACCTAGCTCTGGGGCCAACGTCCTGACTTTC. The encoded protein is CASSEPSSGANVLTF.

The gene calls are TRBV15 and TRBJ2-6, with unresolved D. The CDR3 consists of 17 residues. V was clipped by 0 bases and J by 0 bases, with 9 bases between them. Per the germline V gene, CDR1 is LNHNV and CDR2 is YYDKDF (reference sequence). The CDR3 reads CATSRDILSSGANVLTF. The DNA for the CDR3 is TGTGCCACCAGCAGAGATATATTGAGCTCTGGGGCCAACGTCCTGACTTTC.

This clone turned up a few times. The V call is TRBV28, the J call TRBJ1-1; perhaps TRBD1 as D (5 bases). The CDR3 totals 13 residues. V gave up 5 bases and J gave up 2 bases, with 9 bases separating them. In germline, CDR1 is MDHEN, CDR2 SYDVKM. The CDR3 nucleotides are TGTGCCAGCAGTCCGACAGCTAACACTGAAGCTTTCTTT. This codes for CASSPTANTEAFF. Combining the CDR3 with reference TRBV28 and TRBJ1-1 gives the whole variable domain DVKVTQSSRYLVKRTGEKVFLECVQDMDHENMFWYRQDPGLGLRLIYFSYDVKMKEKGDIPEGYSVSREKKERFSLILESASTNQTSMYLCASSPTANTEAFFGQGTRLTVV.

As concerns this clone: Germline and junction disagree at one end, which may indicate a read error. The V gene is TRBV19, the J gene TRBJ2-2; 9 bases align to TRBD2. The germline CDR1 and CDR2 sequences are LNHDA and SQIVND (reference sequence). The CDR3 covers 16 residues. DNA for the CDR3: TGTGCCAGTAATATACGTAGCGGGAGTCTCACCGAGGAGCTGTTTTTT. Its protein is CASNIRSGSLTEELFF.

This clone was counted a few times. The J gene is TRBJ1-4, the V gene TRBV6-8; D remains ambiguous. This CDR3 region has 14 residues. The germline CDR1 and CDR2 sequences are MNHGY and SAAAGT. Trimming left V 2 bases short and J 8 bases short, with 12 bases between. The CDR3 loop is CASSYGPTGEKLFF. Written as DNA, the CDR3 is TGTGCCAGCAGTTACGGACCCACGGGCGAAAAACTGTTTTTT.

This chain uses TRBV6-8 with TRBJ2-7; D might be TRBD1 (5 bases). The V end lost 6 bases, the J end lost 6 bases, and 24 bases lay between the germline ends. CDR3 length: 16 amino acids. Germline-derived CDR1 and CDR2 are MNHGY and SAAAGT. The DNA of the CDR3 is TGTGCCAGCAGACCACTAAGGGGCGGCCGAGACTTCGAGCAGTACTTC. It translates to CASRPLRGGRDFEQYF.

This clone turned up a few times. The V call is TRBV2, the J call TRBJ2-1; D may be TRBD2 (5 bases). The CDR3 is 15 residues long. Trimming removed 6 bases from V and 5 bases from J, with 17 bases in between. CDR1 is SNHLY and CDR2 is FYNNEI in the germline V gene. For the CDR3, the DNA is TGTGCCAGCAGCTCACCCCTCTGGCGGGACAATGAGCAGTTCTTC. It yields the protein CASSSPLWRDNEQFF.

This clone turned up a few times. The V gene is TRBV7-5, the J gene TRBJ1-1. TRBV7-5 is tagged as a pseudogene. There are 14 residues in the CDR3. The CDR3 DNA is TGTGCCAGCAGCTTAGTATGGGGGAACACTGAAGCTTTCTTT. As protein: CASSLVWGNTEAFF.

This clone has only a few counts. This sequence joins TRBV19 and TRBJ2-5; D is possibly TRBD1 (6 bases). Between the trimmed V and J ends, which lost 6 bases and 1 base, there was a span of 12 bases. This CDR3 is 14 amino acids long. Germline loops: CDR1 LNHDA, CDR2 SQIVND (reference sequence). CDR3 nucleotide sequence: TGTGCCAGTAGCGCAGGACAGTTCCAAGAGACCCAGTACTTC. Encoded protein: CASSAGQFQETQYF.

The V call is TRBV28, the J call TRBJ2-7; D is perhaps TRBD2 (6 bases). The V gene's germline CDR1 is MDHEN and CDR2 SYDVKM. The V and J ends lost 7 bases and 0 bases respectively, with 10 bases between them. The CDR3 loop spans 13 amino acids. The CDR3 sequence is CASIPGVSYEQYF. In DNA, the CDR3 is TGTGCCAGCATCCCGGGGGTCTCCTACGAGCAGTACTTC.

A remark on this clone: A junction boundary mismatches the germline segment, possibly from a read error. The J gene is TRBJ1-1, the V gene TRBV11-3; D unresolved. This CDR3 has 14 amino acids. Germline lookup yields CDR1 SGHNT and CDR2 YENEEA. CDR3: CASSLDLGYPEAFF. In DNA, the CDR3 is TGTGCCAGCAGCCTAGACTTAGGGTACCCTGAAGCTTTCTTT.

This clone was seen only a few times. The gene calls are TRBV15 and TRBJ2-7; 7 bases are a match to TRBD2. The V segment lost 2 bases and the J segment 5 bases; nucleotides outside the gene matches: 9. The CDR3 consists of 15 residues. Germline values: CDR1 LNHNV, CDR2 YYDKDF (reference sequence). CDR3 sequence: CATSRSVGLTHEQYF. The CDR3 region has the DNA TGTGCCACCAGCAGATCCGTGGGACTAACCCACGAGCAGTACTTC.